One sample yielded the 20 T cell receptor beta chains listed below, sequenced in a study of CD8+CD57+ T cells in acquired aplastic anemia. Individuals selected for sequencing had exhibited CD8+CD57+ cell expansion on flow cytometry. For CDR3 and TCR beta VDJ profiling, genomic DNA was the template used. MiXCR was run by TCRdb on the reads, yielding one entry per CDR3 protein. The repertoire holds 200,000 to 250,000 distinct CDR3 sequences, with roughly 60% as singletons. Sequenced material: sorted CD4+, CD8+, or CD8+CD57+ T cells (not recorded which) from PBMCs. These receptors were obtained from a human donor with aplastic anemia.

V usage is TRBV5-6 and J usage is TRBJ1-1; possible D gene TRBD1, 5 bases. Trimming took 4 bases from V and 8 from J, leaving 12 bases between them. The CDR3 runs 12 residues. CDR1 is SGHDT and CDR2 is YYEEEE in the germline V gene. The CDR3 DNA is TGTGCCAGCAGCCCTGGGACCCCCGAAGCTTTCTTT. Its translation: CASSPGTPEAFF.

This chain links TRBV7-6 with TRBJ1-5; D is unclear. V was clipped by 1 base and J by 4 bases, with 2 bases between them. This CDR3 contains 12 residues. The germline V gene has CDR1 SGHVS and CDR2 FNYEAQ. The CDR3: CASSLENQPQHF. In DNA form, the CDR3 reads TGTGCCAGCAGCTTAGAAAATCAGCCCCAGCATTTT.

The chain joins TRBV7-3 to TRBJ2-7, with D hard to call. CDR3 length: 14 amino acids. Trimming left V 1 base short and J 0 bases short, with 7 bases between. From germline, CDR1 is SGHTA and CDR2 FQGTGA. The CDR3 protein is CASSLNGYSYEQYF. Here the CDR3 DNA reads TGTGCCAGCAGCTTAAACGGATACTCCTACGAGCAGTACTTC.

This sequence joins TRBV5-1 and TRBJ2-1; D tentatively reads TRBD1 or TRBD2 (5 bases each). V dropped 1 base and J dropped 7 bases, with 12 bases sitting between them. This CDR3 spans 14 amino acids. Per germline, CDR1 SGHRS and CDR2 YFSETQ. In nucleotides, the CDR3 is TGCGCCAGCAGCTTGATTTGGGGGTTGAATGAGCAGTTCTTC. It specifies CASSLIWGLNEQFF.

The chain employs TRBV10-1 and TRBJ1-6; tentative D call: TRBD1 (5 bases). V lost 8 bases, J lost 7 bases, and 15 bases lay in between. CDR1 is WNHNN and CDR2 is SYGVQD in the germline V gene (reference sequence). The CDR3 sequence is 14 residues long. CDR3 coding DNA: TGCGCCAGCGGACCTCAGGGAAACAATTCACCCCTCCACTTT. Protein product: CASGPQGNNSPLHF.

The chain couples TRBV7-8 to TRBJ1-6; no reliable D call. In germline, CDR1 is SGHVS, CDR2 FQNEAQ. With 3 bases removed from V and 11 bases from J, the gap between germline ends came to 8 bases. The CDR3 has 12 residues. The CDR3 coding sequence is TGTGCCAGCAGCTTCGGGAATCCACCCCTCCACTTT. It codes for CASSFGNPPLHF.

The chain combines TRBV7-3 with TRBJ2-5; TRBD2 agrees at 8 bases. The V and J ends lost 4 bases and 5 bases, in that order; junction bases with no gene match: 12. The CDR3 is made up of 16 amino acids. Per germline, CDR1 SGHTA and CDR2 FQGTGA. Here the CDR3 reads CASSSEVSGSGETQYF. The CDR3 DNA is TGTGCCAGCAGCTCCGAGGTAAGCGGGAGTGGGGAGACCCAGTACTTC. Together with reference TRBV7-3 and TRBJ2-5, the CDR3 gives the full variable domain: GAGVSQTPSNKVTEKGKYVELRCDPISGHTALYWYRQSLGQGPEFLIYFQGTGAADDSGLPNDRFFAVRPEGSVSTLKIQRTERGDSAVYLCASSSEVSGSGETQYFGPGTRLLVL.

The V call is TRBV5-1, the J call TRBJ2-5; maybe TRBD2 (6 bases). The germline V gene has CDR1 SGHRS and CDR2 YFSETQ. The CDR3 contains 15 residues. Trimming stripped 4 bases from V and 2 bases from J, with 15 bases between. CDR3 coding DNA: TGCGCCAGCAGCGACTTCGTGGGGGGACAAGAGACCCAGTACTTC. Its protein is CASSDFVGGQETQYF.

This chain links TRBV6-5 with TRBJ1-6; D uncertain. CDR3 length: 13 residues. Trimming removed 8 bases at V and 4 bases at J, with 9 bases between. Germline V gene data show CDR1 as MNHEY and CDR2 as SVGAGI. The CDR3 sequence: CASAPEYNSPLHF. The CDR3 DNA sequence: TGTGCCAGCGCTCCAGAGTATAATTCACCCCTCCACTTT.

The rearrangement joins TRBV20-1 to TRBJ1-1, with 9 bases fitting TRBD1. The CDR3 contains 12 residues. Per the germline V gene, CDR1 is DFQATT and CDR2 is SNEGSKA (reference sequence). J lost 5 bases, V lost 6 bases, and 4 bases had no gene match. The CDR3 region is CSALTGGTEAFF. DNA of the CDR3: TGCAGTGCCCTGACAGGGGGAACTGAAGCTTTCTTT.

This clonotype was observed once. The genes are TRBV5-1 and TRBJ2-7; D may be TRBD1 or TRBD2 (5 bases each). Germline values: CDR1 SGHRS, CDR2 YFSETQ. The CDR3 sequence is 12 residues long. Between the trimmed V and J ends, which lost 4 bases and 10 bases, there was a span of 15 bases. Here the CDR3 DNA reads TGCGCCAGCAGCCTATCGGTGGGGGTCCAGTACTTC. This translates into CASSLSVGVQYF.

This clonotype was counted once. The V and J genes are TRBV2 and TRBJ2-3, with 14 bases fitting TRBD2. The germline V gene has CDR1 SNHLY and CDR2 FYNNEI. The CDR3 spans 15 residues. V lost 5 bases to trimming and J lost 4 bases; unmatched junction nucleotides: 2. CDR3: CASSRLAGGADTQYF. CDR3 nucleotide sequence: TGTGCCAGCAGTCGACTAGCGGGAGGGGCAGATACGCAGTATTTT.

The chain is built from TRBV7-9 and TRBJ2-7; D is perhaps TRBD2 (7 bases). V was pared by 4 bases and J by 5 bases, with 18 bases between. Germline V gene lookup returns CDR1 SEHNR and CDR2 FQNEAQ (reference sequence). The CDR3 covers 15 residues. CDR3 nucleotides: TGTGCCAGCAGCTCGCCAGGGGAGGGGGAACACGAGCAGTACTTC. It is translated as CASSSPGEGEHEQYF.

V usage is TRBV7-6 and J usage is TRBJ2-1; D assignment may be TRBD1 or TRBD2 (5 bases each). Trimming left V 5 bases short and J 6 bases short, with 20 bases between. Germline CDR1 SGHVS, CDR2 FNYEAQ. The CDR3 contains 16 residues. The CDR3 DNA sequence: TGTGCCAGCAGCCGCCGGGGCTTACCTCCGGGCAATGAGCAGTTCTTC. Its protein product is CASSRRGLPPGNEQFF.

The rearrangement uses TRBV9 and TRBJ2-3; D is unresolved. Germline loops: CDR1 SGDLS, CDR2 YYNGEE. This CDR3 comprises 15 residues. V dropped 0 bases and J dropped 2 bases, with 10 bases sitting between them. CDR3 residues: CASSVAALHTDTQYF. The CDR3 nucleotides read TGTGCCAGCAGCGTAGCGGCGCTTCACACAGATACGCAGTATTTT.

The CDR3 nucleotides are TGTGCCAGCACTAACACAGGGAACACTGAAGCTTTCTTT. Protein: CASTNTGNTEAFF. The V and J genes are TRBV3-1 and TRBJ1-1; D possibly corresponds to TRBD1 (5 bases). Per germline, CDR1 LGHDT and CDR2 YNNKEL (reference sequence). The CDR3 is 13 amino acids. Trimming stripped 7 bases from V and 1 base from J, with 10 bases between.

The V call is TRBV7-9, the J call TRBJ2-3, with D possibly TRBD2 on 6 matching bases. CDR3 length: 15 amino acids. Germline loops: CDR1 SEHNR, CDR2 FQNEAQ (reference sequence). V shed 4 bases and J shed 2 bases, with 13 bases lying between them. CDR3 residues: CASSSGTRPTDTQYF. The CDR3 DNA reads as TGTGCCAGCAGCTCCGGGACTCGCCCCACAGATACGCAGTATTTT.

The rearrangement joins TRBV20-1 to TRBJ2-7, with TRBD2 matching over 9 bases. The germline V gene has CDR1 DFQATT and CDR2 SNEGSKA (reference sequence). V was clipped by 5 bases and J by 5 bases; unmatched bases: 7. The CDR3 covers 13 residues. The CDR3, as DNA: TGCAGTGCTGAGCGGCGGGGGGGGGACGAGCAGTACTTC. Its translation is CSAERRGGDEQYF.

CDR3 in amino acids: CATSATDRDYGELFF. DNA for the CDR3: TGTGCCACCAGTGCCACGGACAGGGACTACGGGGAGCTGTTTTTT. This chain uses TRBV24-1 with TRBJ2-2; maybe TRBD1 (8 bases). Deletions cut 5 bases from V and 7 bases from J, with 16 bases between. CDR1 and CDR2 from the germline V gene are KGHDR and SFDVKD. This CDR3 has 15 amino acids.

In its sample, this clonotype was seen a few times. The V call is TRBV5-1, the J call TRBJ2-7; TRBD1 might be the D (6 bases). CDR1 is SGHRS, CDR2 YFSETQ, per germline. The CDR3 sequence is 13 residues long. Trimming removed 2 bases at V and 5 bases at J, with 11 bases between. This CDR3 is CASSFTGSDEQYV. The DNA of the CDR3 is TGCGCCAGCAGCTTTACAGGGTCTGACGAGCAGTACGTC.